The clone carrying this T cell receptor (beta chain) was found a few times. The antigen is unknown. These data originate in a study of Graves' ophthalmopathy and Graves' hyperthyroidism. Broader study findings: Blood repertoires reportedly contained most expanded thyroid clonotypes above 0.001 frequency. Distinction of ophthalmopathy from stable hyperthyroidism by a 13-signature model reached 87.88% sensitivity and 81.08% specificity.

The CDR3 totals 15 residues. The V and J ends lost 5 bases and 3 bases, in that order; junction bases with no gene match: 9. The germline CDR1 and CDR2 sequences are MNHEY and SMNVEV (reference sequence). The authors amplified TCR beta CDR3 regions, and they did so from RNA transcripts for repertoire sequencing. Following a first-round RT-PCR that used HTBI primers, a second-round multiplex PCR was carried out. TCRdb re-called the multiplex PCR reads through MiXCR, storing one row per CDR3 protein. In the table there are hundreds of thousands of distinct CDR3 sequences, 15% of which are singletons. It was on clinical symptoms, serum thyroxine, TRAb, thyroid ultrasound and orbital computed tomography that diagnosis relied. Around 10 ml of fresh blood yielded the PBMCs by density gradient.

This chain uses TRBV27 with TRBJ1-1; 7 bases match TRBD1. The sample comprised peripheral blood. The sequence came from a woman younger than 35 with stable Graves' hyperthyroidism. The CDR3 region is CASSLRGRGDTEAFF. DNA for the CDR3: TGTGCCAGCAGTCTAAGGGGCAGGGGGGACACTGAAGCTTTCTTT.